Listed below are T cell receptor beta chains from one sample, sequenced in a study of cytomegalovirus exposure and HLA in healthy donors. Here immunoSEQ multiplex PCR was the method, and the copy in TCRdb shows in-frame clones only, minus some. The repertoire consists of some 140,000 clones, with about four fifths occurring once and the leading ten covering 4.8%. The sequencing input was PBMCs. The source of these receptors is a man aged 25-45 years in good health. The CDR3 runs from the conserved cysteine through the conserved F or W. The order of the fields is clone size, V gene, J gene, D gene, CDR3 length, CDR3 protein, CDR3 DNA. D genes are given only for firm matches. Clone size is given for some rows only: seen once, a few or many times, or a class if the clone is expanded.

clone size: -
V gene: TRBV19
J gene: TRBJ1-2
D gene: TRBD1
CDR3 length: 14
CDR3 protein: CASSATGVNYGYTF
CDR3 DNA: TGTGCCAGTAGCGCGACAGGGGTAAACTATGGCTACACCTTC

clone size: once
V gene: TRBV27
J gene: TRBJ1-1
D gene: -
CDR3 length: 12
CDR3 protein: CASSLVGGSAFF
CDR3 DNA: TGTGCCAGCAGTTTAGTCGGGGGGTCCGCTTTCTTT

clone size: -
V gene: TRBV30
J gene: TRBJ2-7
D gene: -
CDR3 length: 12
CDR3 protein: CAWNRAGYEQYF
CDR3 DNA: TGTGCCTGGAACAGGGCAGGGTACGAGCAGTACTTC

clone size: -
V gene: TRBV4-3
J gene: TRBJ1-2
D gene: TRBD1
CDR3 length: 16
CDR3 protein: CASSHDTGGPNYGYTF
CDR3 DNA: TGCGCCAGCAGCCATGATACAGGGGGGCCAAACTATGGCTACACCTTC

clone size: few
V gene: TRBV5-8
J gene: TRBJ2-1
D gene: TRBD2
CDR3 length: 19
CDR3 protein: CASSRQGGLAGGFYNEQFF
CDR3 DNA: TGTGCCAGCAGCCGTCAGGGCGGACTAGCGGGAGGGTTCTACAATGAGCAGTTCTTC

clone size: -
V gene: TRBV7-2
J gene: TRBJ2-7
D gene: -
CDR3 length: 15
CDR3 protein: CASSSRGTQSYEQYF
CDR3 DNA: TGTGCCAGCAGCTCTCGTGGGACTCAGTCCTACGAGCAGTACTTC

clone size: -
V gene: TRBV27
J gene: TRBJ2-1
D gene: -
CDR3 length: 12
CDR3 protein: CASSRTWNEQFF
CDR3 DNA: TGTGCCAGCAGTCGTACTTGGAATGAGCAGTTCTTC

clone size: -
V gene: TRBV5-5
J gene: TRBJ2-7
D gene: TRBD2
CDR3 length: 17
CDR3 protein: CASSSGGGRDSSYEQYF
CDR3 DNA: TGTGCCAGCAGCTCCGGGGGGGGGAGGGATAGCTCCTACGAGCAGTACTTC

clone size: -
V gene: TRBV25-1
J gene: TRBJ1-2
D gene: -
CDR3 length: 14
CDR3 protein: CASSDGGRGYGYTF
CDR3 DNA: TGTGCCAGCAGTGATGGGGGGAGGGGGTATGGCTACACCTTC

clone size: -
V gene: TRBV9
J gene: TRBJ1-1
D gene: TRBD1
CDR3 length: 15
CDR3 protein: CASSPRDSFLPEAFF
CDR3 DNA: TGTGCCAGCAGCCCCCGGGACAGTTTTTTACCTGAAGCTTTCTTT

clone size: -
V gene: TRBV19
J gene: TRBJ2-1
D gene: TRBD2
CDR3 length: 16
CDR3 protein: CASSIDGQREVYEQFF
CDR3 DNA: TGTGCCAGTAGTATAGATGGCCAGCGGGAGGTTTATGAGCAGTTCTTC